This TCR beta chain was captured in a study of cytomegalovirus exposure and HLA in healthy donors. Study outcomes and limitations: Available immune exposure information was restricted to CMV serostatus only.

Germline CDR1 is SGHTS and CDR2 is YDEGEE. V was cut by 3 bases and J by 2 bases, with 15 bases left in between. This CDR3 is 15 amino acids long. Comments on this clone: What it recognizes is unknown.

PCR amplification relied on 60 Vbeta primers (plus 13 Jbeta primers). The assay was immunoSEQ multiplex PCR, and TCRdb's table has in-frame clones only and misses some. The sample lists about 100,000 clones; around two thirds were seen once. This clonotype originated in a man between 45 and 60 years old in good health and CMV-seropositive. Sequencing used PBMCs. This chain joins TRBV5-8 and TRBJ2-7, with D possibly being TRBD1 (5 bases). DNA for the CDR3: TGTGCCAGCAGCTCCCTCGCGGCAGGGACCTACGAGCAGTACTTC. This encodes CASSSLAAGTYEQYF.